This T cell receptor (beta chain) came from a study of blood T cells in healthy people across ages. Study findings and constraints: Shifts in expanded clonotypes may have been confounded by donor CMV status, which was unknown. Underestimates were what the diversity estimates from one million T cells were considered to be.

As to this clonotype: Its specificity is not known.

A second PCR of 7 to 11 cycles used a sample-barcoded 5' primer and a J-beta primer mix. One entry per CDR3 protein, called by TCRdb with MiXCR from the 5' RACE reads. This table holds about 1.8 million distinct CDR3 sequences, 49% found once. The CDR3 totals 14 residues. The V end was cut by 6 bases, the J end by 2 bases, with 12 bases between. Germline V gene sequence: CDR1 MNHEY, CDR2 SVGAGI. Specimen: blood. This receptor was obtained from a woman in her forties in good health. V is TRBV6-5 and J is TRBJ2-3; D call uncertain. The CDR3 nucleotides are TGTGCCAGCAGGACCCGGCGGATCACAGATACGCAGTATTTT. Translation: CASRTRRITDTQYF.